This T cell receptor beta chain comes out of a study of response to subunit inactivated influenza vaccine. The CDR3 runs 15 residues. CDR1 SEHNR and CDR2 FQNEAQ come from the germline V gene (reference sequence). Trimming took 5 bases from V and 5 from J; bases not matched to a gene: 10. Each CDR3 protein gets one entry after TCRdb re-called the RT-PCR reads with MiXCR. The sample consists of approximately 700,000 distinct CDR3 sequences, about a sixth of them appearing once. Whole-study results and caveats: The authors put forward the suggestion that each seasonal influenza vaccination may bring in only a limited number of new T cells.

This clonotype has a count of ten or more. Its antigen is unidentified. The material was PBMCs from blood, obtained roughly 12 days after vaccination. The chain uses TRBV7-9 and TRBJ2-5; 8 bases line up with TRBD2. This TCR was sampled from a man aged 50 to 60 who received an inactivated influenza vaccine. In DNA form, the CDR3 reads TGTGCCAGCAGCCGAAACGGACTAGCCGGGGAGACCCAGTACTTC. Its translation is CASSRNGLAGETQYF.